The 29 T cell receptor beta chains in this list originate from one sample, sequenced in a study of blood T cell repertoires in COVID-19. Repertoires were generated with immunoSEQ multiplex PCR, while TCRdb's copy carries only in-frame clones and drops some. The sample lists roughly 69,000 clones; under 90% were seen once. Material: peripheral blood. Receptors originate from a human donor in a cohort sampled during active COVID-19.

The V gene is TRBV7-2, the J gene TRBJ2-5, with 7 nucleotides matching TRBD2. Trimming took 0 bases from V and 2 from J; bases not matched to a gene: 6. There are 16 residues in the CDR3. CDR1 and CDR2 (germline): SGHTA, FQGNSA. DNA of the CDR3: TGTGCCAGCAGCTTAGCTCAGGCTAGCGGACAAGAGACCCAGTACTTC. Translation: CASSLAQASGQETQYF.

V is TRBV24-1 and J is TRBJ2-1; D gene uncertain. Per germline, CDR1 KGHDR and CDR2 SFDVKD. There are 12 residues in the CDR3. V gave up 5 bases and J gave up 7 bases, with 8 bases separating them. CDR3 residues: CATSGGTNEQFF. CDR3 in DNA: TGTGCCACCAGTGGCGGAACGAATGAGCAGTTCTTC.

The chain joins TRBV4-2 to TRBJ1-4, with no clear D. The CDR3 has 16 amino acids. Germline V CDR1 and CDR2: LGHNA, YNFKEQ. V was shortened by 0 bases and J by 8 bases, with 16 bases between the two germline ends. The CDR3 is CASSQDLEGGVEKLFF. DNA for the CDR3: TGTGCCAGCAGCCAAGATTTGGAGGGCGGGGTAGAAAAACTGTTTTTT.

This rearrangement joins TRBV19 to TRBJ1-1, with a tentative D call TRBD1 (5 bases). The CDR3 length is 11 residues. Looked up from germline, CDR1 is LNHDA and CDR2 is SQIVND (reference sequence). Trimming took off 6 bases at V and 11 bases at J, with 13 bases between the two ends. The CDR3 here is CASRGGHEAFF. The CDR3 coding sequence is TGTGCCAGTAGGGGGGGTCATGAGGCTTTCTTT.

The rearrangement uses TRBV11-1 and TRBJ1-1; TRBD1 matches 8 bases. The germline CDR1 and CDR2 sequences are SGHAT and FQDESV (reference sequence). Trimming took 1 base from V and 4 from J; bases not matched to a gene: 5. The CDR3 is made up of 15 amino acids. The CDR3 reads CASSLGTGRFTEAFF. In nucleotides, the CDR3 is TGTGCCAGCAGCTTAGGGACAGGGAGGTTCACTGAAGCTTTCTTT.

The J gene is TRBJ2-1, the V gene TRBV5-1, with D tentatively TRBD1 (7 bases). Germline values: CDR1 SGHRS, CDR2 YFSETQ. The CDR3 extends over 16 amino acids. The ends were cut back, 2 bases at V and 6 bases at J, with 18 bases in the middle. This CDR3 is CASSLSQGGDFNEQFF. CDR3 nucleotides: TGCGCCAGCAGCTTATCCCAGGGGGGAGATTTCAATGAGCAGTTCTTC.

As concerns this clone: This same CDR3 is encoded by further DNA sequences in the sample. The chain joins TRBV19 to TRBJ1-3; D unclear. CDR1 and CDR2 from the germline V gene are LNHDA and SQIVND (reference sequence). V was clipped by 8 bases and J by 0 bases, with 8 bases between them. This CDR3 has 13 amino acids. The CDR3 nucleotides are TGTGCCAGTTCTATTAGCTCTGGAAACACCATATATTTT. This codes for CASSISSGNTIYF.

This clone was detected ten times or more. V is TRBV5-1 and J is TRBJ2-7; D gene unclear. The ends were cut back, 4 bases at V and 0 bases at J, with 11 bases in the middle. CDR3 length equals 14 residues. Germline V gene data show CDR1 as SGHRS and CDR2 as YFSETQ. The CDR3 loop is CASSTGSHSYEQYF. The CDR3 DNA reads TGCGCCAGCAGCACCGGGTCTCACTCCTACGAGCAGTACTTC.

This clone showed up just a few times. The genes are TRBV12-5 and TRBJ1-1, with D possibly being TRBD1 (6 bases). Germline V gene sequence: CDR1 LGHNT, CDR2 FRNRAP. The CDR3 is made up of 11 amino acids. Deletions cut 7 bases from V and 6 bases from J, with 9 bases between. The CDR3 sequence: CASAQGPEAFF. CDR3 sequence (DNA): TGTGCTAGTGCCCAGGGGCCTGAAGCTTTCTTT.

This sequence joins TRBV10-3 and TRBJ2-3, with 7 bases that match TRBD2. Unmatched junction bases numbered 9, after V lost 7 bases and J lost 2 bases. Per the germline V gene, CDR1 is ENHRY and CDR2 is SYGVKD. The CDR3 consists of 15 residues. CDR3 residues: CAIKGGGGLTDTQYF. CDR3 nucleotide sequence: TGTGCCATCAAAGGAGGCGGGGGACTCACAGATACGCAGTATTTT.

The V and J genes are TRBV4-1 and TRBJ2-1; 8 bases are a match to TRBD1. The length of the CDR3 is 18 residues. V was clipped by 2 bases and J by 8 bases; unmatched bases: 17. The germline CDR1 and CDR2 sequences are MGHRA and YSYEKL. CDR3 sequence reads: CASSQPIDRGGLSHEQFF. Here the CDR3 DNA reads TGCGCCAGCAGCCAACCGATAGACAGGGGCGGGCTGAGTCATGAGCAGTTCTTC.

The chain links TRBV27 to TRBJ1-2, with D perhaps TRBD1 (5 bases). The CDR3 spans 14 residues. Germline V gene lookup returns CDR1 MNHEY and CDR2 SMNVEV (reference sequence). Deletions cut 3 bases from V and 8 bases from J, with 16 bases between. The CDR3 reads CASSLQGAVDGYTF. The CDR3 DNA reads TGTGCCAGCAGTTTGCAAGGGGCTGTCGACGGCTACACCTTC.

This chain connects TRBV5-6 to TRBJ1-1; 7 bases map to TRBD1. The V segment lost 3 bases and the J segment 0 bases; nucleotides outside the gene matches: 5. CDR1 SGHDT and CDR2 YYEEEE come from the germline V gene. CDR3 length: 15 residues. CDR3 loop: CASSWIRGMNTEAFF. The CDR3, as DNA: TGTGCCAGCAGCTGGATCAGGGGGATGAACACTGAAGCTTTCTTT.

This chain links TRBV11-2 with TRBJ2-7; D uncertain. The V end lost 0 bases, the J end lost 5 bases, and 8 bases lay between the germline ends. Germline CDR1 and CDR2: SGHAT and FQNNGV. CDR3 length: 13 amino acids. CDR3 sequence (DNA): TGTGCCAGCAGCTTAGATTTCCCGGACGAGCAGTACTTC. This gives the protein CASSLDFPDEQYF. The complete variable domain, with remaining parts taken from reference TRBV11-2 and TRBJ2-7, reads EAGVAQSPRYKIIEKRQSVAFWCNPISGHATLYWYQQILGQGPKLLIQFQNNGVVDDSQLPKDRFSAERLKGVDSTLKIQPAKLEDSAVYLCASSLDFPDEQYFGPGTRLTVT.

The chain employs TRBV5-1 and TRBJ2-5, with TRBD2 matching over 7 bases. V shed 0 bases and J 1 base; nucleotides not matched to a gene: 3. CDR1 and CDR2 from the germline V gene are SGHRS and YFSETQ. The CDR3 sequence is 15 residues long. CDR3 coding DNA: TGCGCCAGCAGCTTGGGGGGGGGAACCCAAGAGACCCAGTACTTC. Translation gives CASSLGGGTQETQYF.

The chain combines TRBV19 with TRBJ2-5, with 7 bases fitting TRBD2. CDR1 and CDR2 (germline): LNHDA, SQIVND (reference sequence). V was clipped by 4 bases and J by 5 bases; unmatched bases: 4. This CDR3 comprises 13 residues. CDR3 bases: TGTGCCAGTAGTAGGACTAGTCGGGAGACCCAGTACTTC. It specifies CASSRTSRETQYF.

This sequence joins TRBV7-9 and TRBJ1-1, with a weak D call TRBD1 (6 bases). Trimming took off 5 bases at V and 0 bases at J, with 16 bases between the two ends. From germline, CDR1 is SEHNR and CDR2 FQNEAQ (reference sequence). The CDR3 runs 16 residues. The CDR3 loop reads CASSPGQSALNTEAFF. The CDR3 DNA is TGTGCCAGCAGCCCTGGACAGTCGGCCCTGAACACTGAAGCTTTCTTT.

This CDR3 is CASRSDRDSNQPQHF. CDR3 DNA: TGTGCCAGCAGATCCGACAGGGACAGCAATCAGCCCCAGCATTTT. The rearrangement joins TRBV6-6 to TRBJ1-5; 7 bases are a match to TRBD1. Germline CDR1 is MNHNY and CDR2 is SVGAGI (reference sequence). J lost 1 base, V lost 6 bases, and 6 bases had no gene match. The CDR3 loop spans 15 amino acids.

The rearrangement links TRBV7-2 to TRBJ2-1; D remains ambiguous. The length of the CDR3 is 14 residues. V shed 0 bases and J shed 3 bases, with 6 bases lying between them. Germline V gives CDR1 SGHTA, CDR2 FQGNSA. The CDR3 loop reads CASSLANYYNEQFF. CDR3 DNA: TGTGCCAGCAGCTTAGCGAACTACTACAATGAGCAGTTCTTC.

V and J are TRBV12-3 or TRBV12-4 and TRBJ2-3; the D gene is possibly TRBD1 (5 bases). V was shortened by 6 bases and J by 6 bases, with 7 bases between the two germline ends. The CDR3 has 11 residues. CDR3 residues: CASSPGDTQYF. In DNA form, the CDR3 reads TGTGCCAGCAGCCCAGGGGATACGCAGTATTTT.

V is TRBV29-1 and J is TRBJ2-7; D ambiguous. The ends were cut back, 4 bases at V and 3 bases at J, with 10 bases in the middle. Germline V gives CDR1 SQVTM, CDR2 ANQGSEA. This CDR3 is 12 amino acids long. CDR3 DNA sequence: TGCAGCGTTGTCTTGGTCGGCTACGAGCAGTACTTC. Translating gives CSVVLVGYEQYF.

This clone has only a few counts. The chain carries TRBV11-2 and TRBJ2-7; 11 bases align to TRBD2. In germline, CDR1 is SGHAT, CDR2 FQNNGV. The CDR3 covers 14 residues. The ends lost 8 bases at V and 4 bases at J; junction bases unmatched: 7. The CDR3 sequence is CASSGLAGSYEQYF. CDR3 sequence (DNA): TGTGCCAGCTCTGGACTAGCGGGTTCTTACGAGCAGTACTTC.

CDR3 in amino acids: CATSEADTDTQYF. CDR3 DNA: TGTGCCACCAGTGAGGCCGACACAGATACGCAGTATTTT. The genes are TRBV24-1 and TRBJ2-3; D is unresolved. Germline lookup yields CDR1 KGHDR and CDR2 SFDVKD. V was clipped by 4 bases and J by 2 bases, with 6 bases between them. The CDR3 sequence is 13 residues long.

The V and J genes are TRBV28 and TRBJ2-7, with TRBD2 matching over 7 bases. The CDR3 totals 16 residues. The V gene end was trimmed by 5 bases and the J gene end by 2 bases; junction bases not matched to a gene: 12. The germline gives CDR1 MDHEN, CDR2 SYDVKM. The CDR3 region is CASSPRGGGETYEQYF. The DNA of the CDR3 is TGTGCCAGCAGTCCCCGCGGTGGGGGGGAAACCTACGAGCAGTACTTC.

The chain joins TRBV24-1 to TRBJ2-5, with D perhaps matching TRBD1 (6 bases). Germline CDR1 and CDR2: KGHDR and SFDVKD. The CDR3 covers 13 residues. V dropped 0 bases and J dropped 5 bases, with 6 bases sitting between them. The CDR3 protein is CATSDLDRETQYF. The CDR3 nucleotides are TGTGCCACCAGTGATTTGGACAGGGAGACCCAGTACTTC.

The CDR3, as DNA: TGTGCCAGCAGCCCTCGGACAGCCGTCTTCACTGAAGCTTTCTTT. Translating gives CASSPRTAVFTEAFF. This chain uses TRBV28 with TRBJ1-1; D is perhaps TRBD1 (6 bases). CDR3 length: 15 residues. The germline V and J ends were trimmed by 6 bases and 4 bases, with 18 bases remaining between them. Germline CDR1 MDHEN, CDR2 SYDVKM.

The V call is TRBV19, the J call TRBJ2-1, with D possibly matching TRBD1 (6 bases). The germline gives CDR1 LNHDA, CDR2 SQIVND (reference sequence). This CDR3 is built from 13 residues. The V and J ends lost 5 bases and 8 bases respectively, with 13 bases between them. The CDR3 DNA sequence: TGTGCCAGTAGTCCATCACAGGGTCATGAGCAGTTCTTC. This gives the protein CASSPSQGHEQFF.

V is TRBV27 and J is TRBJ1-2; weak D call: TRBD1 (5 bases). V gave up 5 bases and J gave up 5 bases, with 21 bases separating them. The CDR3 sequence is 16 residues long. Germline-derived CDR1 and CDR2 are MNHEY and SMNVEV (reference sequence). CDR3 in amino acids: CASSRIFGGDGYGYTF. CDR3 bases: TGTGCCAGCAGTCGAATCTTTGGGGGGGACGGTTATGGCTACACCTTC.

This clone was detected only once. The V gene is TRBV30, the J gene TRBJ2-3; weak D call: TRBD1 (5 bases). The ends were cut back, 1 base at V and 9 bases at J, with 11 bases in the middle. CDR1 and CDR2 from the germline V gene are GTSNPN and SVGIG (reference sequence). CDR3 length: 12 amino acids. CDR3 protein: CAWSGTTPTQYF. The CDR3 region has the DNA TGTGCCTGGAGTGGGACAACCCCGACGCAGTATTTT.